The next 2 T cell receptor beta chains were all read from a single sample in a study of early T cells in non-severe SARS-CoV-2 infection. TCRdb itself ran the 5' RACE reads through MiXCR, one entry per CDR3 protein. The data hold approximately 62,000 distinct CDR3 sequences, with roughly 12% observed a single time. Sequenced sample: whole blood. The receptors here all came from an adult who was a healthcare worker with PCR-confirmed SARS-CoV-2 infection or an uninfected control (not recorded which).

The V call is TRBV3-1, the J call TRBJ2-1, with 7 bases aligning to TRBD2. With V trimmed by 6 bases and J by 4 bases, 9 bases remained unmatched. From germline, CDR1 is LGHDT and CDR2 YNNKEL (reference sequence). This CDR3 is 15 amino acids long. Here the CDR3 DNA reads TGTGCCAGCAGTCGAAGGGAGGGCGCATACAATGAGCAGTTCTTC. This translates into CASSRREGAYNEQFF.

This clonotype was counted only a few times. The V gene is TRBV5-1, the J gene TRBJ1-6; the D gene is possibly TRBD1 (6 bases). The CDR3 is 15 residues long. V lost 0 bases to trimming and J lost 7 bases, with 11 bases between them. CDR1 is SGHRS and CDR2 is YFSETQ in the germline V gene. In nucleotides, the CDR3 is TGCGCCAGCAGCTTGGCCGGACAGAGGAATTCACCCCTCCACTTT. Translating gives CASSLAGQRNSPLHF.